The 7 T cell receptor beta chains listed next were all sequenced from one sample in a study of blood T cell repertoires in COVID-19 (dated by TCRdb to about 2020). The library was obtained by the immunoSEQ multiplex PCR assay. Here the immuneACCESS table is served through TCRdb, limited to in-frame sequences with V and J called. Missing clones are a known gap in these copies; in checked studies unresolved V genes cover under half, and the rest lacks a known reason. This sample comprises around 480,000 clones, about 87% of them detected only once. The top ten clones comprise around an eighth of the sample. Sequenced input: peripheral blood. Source of these receptors: a woman aged 45-65 years with COVID-19, enrolled during active disease.

In its sample, this clone was seen a few times. The chain is built from TRBV6-5 and TRBJ2-2; 9 nucleotides agree with TRBD1. Germline CDR1 MNHEY, CDR2 SVGAGI. The CDR3 extends over 14 amino acids. V trimming: 7 bases; J trimming: 3 bases; junction bases outside the gene matches: 3. CDR3 region: CASMGQGYTGELFF. The CDR3 DNA reads TGTGCCAGCATGGGACAGGGATACACCGGGGAGCTGTTTTTT.

In its sample, this clone was seen once. The chain couples TRBV3-1 (or the pseudogene TRBV3-2) to TRBJ2-3; possibly TRBD1 for D (6 bases). Germline V gene data show CDR1 as LGHDT and CDR2 as YNNKEL (reference sequence). The ends were cut back, 1 base at V and 6 bases at J, with 8 bases in the middle. CDR3 length: 13 amino acids. CDR3 nucleotides: TGTGCCAGCAGCCAAGGGACAGCCGATACGCAGTATTTT. The encoded protein is CASSQGTADTQYF.

The chain combines TRBV28 with TRBJ2-1; TRBD2 matches 8 bases. CDR1 is MDHEN and CDR2 is SYDVKM in the germline V gene. The CDR3 is made up of 15 amino acids. Germline trimming cut 5 bases from V and 7 bases from J; bases unmatched to any gene: 10. The CDR3 is CASSPAGTSRNEQFF. The CDR3 nucleotides read TGTGCCAGCAGTCCCGCCGGGACTAGTAGGAATGAGCAGTTCTTC.

This sequence joins TRBV13 and TRBJ1-2; 8 bases line up with TRBD1. J was trimmed by 8 bases and V by 2 bases; bases with no gene match: 7. The CDR3 covers 14 residues. Germline V CDR1 and CDR2: PRHDT, FYEKMQ (reference sequence). The CDR3 coding sequence is TGTGCCAGCAGCTTACAGGGGGCGTCGTACGGCTACACCTTC. The encoded protein is CASSLQGASYGYTF.

This chain joins TRBV10-3 and TRBJ2-1; the match to TRBD2 covers 9 bases. Trimming removed 2 bases from V and 4 bases from J; junction bases left unmatched: 3. The CDR3 runs to 15 residues. Germline values: CDR1 ENHRY, CDR2 SYGVKD. The CDR3 sequence: CAISEVAGAYNEQFF. The CDR3 nucleotides read TGTGCCATCAGTGAGGTAGCGGGGGCTTACAATGAGCAGTTCTTC.

This chain links TRBV20-1 with TRBJ2-1, with 9 bases matching TRBD2. The ends lost 3 bases at V and 9 bases at J; junction bases unmatched: 12. The V gene's germline CDR1 is DFQATT and CDR2 SNEGSKA (reference sequence). The CDR3 totals 15 residues. The CDR3 bases are TGCAGTGCTAGTGCAAGCGGGGGGTATTTGAGTGAGCAGTTCTTC. Amino acids: CSASASGGYLSEQFF.

V gene TRBV2 combines with J gene TRBJ2-3; 9 bases fit TRBD1. V lost 1 base to trimming and J lost 4 bases; unmatched junction nucleotides: 6. Per germline, CDR1 SNHLY and CDR2 FYNNEI. This CDR3 spans 16 amino acids. The CDR3 region is CASSEGGTGRADTQYF. The CDR3 nucleotides are TGTGCCAGCAGTGAAGGGGGGACAGGGAGGGCAGATACGCAGTATTTT.